A selection of T cell receptor beta chains follows, all from one sample in a study of CD8 T cells in ankylosing spondylitis. MiXCR, run by TCRdb on the 5' RACE reads, gives a single entry per CDR3 protein. The table includes roughly 300,000 distinct CDR3 sequences, approximately 8% detected once. The specimen was blood, either unsorted or a sorted T cell fraction (not recorded which). Receptors were obtained from a male donor with ankylosing spondylitis. The CDR3 runs from the conserved cysteine through the conserved F or W. D genes are given only for firm matches. Not all rows give a size; the values are once, few, many and, for expanded clones, a class.

J gene: TRBJ1-2
D gene: TRBD1
clone size: many
V gene: TRBV12-3/TRBV12-4
CDR3 protein: CASSWTGEGYTF
CDR3 DNA: TGTGCCAGCAGTTGGACAGGGGAAGGCTACACCTTC

J gene: TRBJ2-3
D gene: NA
clone size: NA
V gene: TRBV6-1
CDR3 protein: CAGRTEVGTDTQYF
CDR3 DNA: TGTGCCGGAAGGACAGAAGTGGGCACAGATACGCAGTATTTT

J gene: TRBJ2-1
D gene: TRBD2
clone size: NA
V gene: TRBV28
CDR3 protein: CASTWGGSGSEQFF
CDR3 DNA: TGTGCCAGCACCTGGGGCGGGAGTGGTAGTGAGCAGTTCTTC

J gene: TRBJ2-1
D gene: NA
clone size: few
V gene: TRBV5-1
CDR3 protein: CASSPSGRGSSYNEQFF
CDR3 DNA: TGCGCCAGCAGCCCCAGCGGGCGGGGCAGCTCCTACAATGAGCAGTTCTTC

J gene: TRBJ2-7
D gene: TRBD2
clone size: many
V gene: TRBV6-1
CDR3 protein: CASSKGLAEIYEQYF
CDR3 DNA: TGTGCCAGCAGTAAGGGACTAGCGGAGATCTACGAGCAGTACTTC

J gene: TRBJ2-1
D gene: TRBD2
clone size: NA
V gene: TRBV20-1
CDR3 protein: CSAVPLGASGAWEQFF
CDR3 DNA: TGCAGTGCTGTCCCCCTAGGGGCTAGCGGGGCCTGGGAGCAGTTCTTC

J gene: TRBJ2-7
D gene: TRBD2
clone size: few
V gene: TRBV20-1
CDR3 protein: CSARGRLAVDEQYF
CDR3 DNA: TGCAGTGCTAGAGGGAGGCTAGCGGTCGACGAGCAGTACTTC

J gene: TRBJ2-2
D gene: NA
clone size: NA
V gene: TRBV2
CDR3 protein: CASSDWNTGELFF
CDR3 DNA: TGTGCCAGCAGTGACTGGAACACCGGGGAGCTGTTTTTT

J gene: TRBJ2-3
D gene: TRBD2
clone size: many
V gene: TRBV11-1
CDR3 protein: CASSFPGYEGTSGFSTDTQYF
CDR3 DNA: TGTGCCAGCAGCTTTCCAGGGTATGAGGGGACTAGCGGGTTCAGCACAGATACGCAGTATTTT

J gene: TRBJ2-5
D gene: NA
clone size: NA
V gene: TRBV12-3/TRBV12-4
CDR3 protein: CASSPDRFQETQYF
CDR3 DNA: TGTGCCAGCAGCCCAGACAGGTTCCAAGAGACCCAGTACTTC

J gene: TRBJ2-2
D gene: NA
clone size: NA
V gene: TRBV12-3/TRBV12-4
CDR3 protein: CASSEPGELFF
CDR3 DNA: TGTGCCAGCAGTGAGCCTGGGGAGCTGTTTTTT

J gene: TRBJ1-1
D gene: NA
clone size: NA
V gene: TRBV20-1
CDR3 protein: CSAEEFGNTEAFF
CDR3 DNA: TGCAGTGCAGAGGAGTTCGGGAACACTGAAGCTTTCTTT

J gene: TRBJ2-3
D gene: TRBD2
clone size: many
V gene: TRBV7-8
CDR3 protein: CASSVLAGAGTDTQYF
CDR3 DNA: TGTGCCAGCAGCGTTCTAGCGGGAGCCGGCACAGATACGCAGTATTTT

J gene: TRBJ2-1
D gene: TRBD2
clone size: NA
V gene: TRBV7-9
CDR3 protein: CATGGAVWGNEQFF
CDR3 DNA: TGTGCCACCGGGGGGGCCGTTTGGGGAAATGAGCAGTTCTTC

J gene: TRBJ1-3
D gene: TRBD1
clone size: few
V gene: TRBV2
CDR3 protein: CASSPQGYGNTIYF
CDR3 DNA: TGTGCCAGCAGCCCACAGGGGTATGGAAACACCATATATTTT

J gene: TRBJ2-7
D gene: TRBD1
clone size: few
V gene: TRBV4-1
CDR3 protein: CASSQPGQGADEQYF
CDR3 DNA: TGCGCCAGCAGCCAACCGGGACAGGGGGCCGACGAGCAGTACTTC

J gene: TRBJ2-5
D gene: TRBD2
clone size: many
V gene: TRBV10-3
CDR3 protein: CAISESRASGRTKETQYF
CDR3 DNA: TGTGCCATCAGTGAGTCGAGGGCTAGCGGGAGGACTAAAGAGACCCAGTACTTC

J gene: TRBJ2-5
D gene: NA
clone size: few
V gene: TRBV20-1
CDR3 protein: CSAELNQETQYF
CDR3 DNA: TGCAGTGCTGAGTTAAACCAAGAGACCCAGTACTTC

J gene: TRBJ2-3
D gene: TRBD2
clone size: few
V gene: TRBV12-3/TRBV12-4
CDR3 protein: CASSRGGRSTDTQYF
CDR3 DNA: TGTGCCAGCAGCCGCGGCGGGAGGAGCACAGATACGCAGTATTTT

J gene: TRBJ2-1
D gene: NA
clone size: NA
V gene: TRBV11-3
CDR3 protein: CASSFVAGDEQFF
CDR3 DNA: TGTGCCAGCAGCTTTGTAGCCGGGGATGAGCAGTTCTTC

J gene: TRBJ1-5
D gene: NA
clone size: few
V gene: TRBV4-1
CDR3 protein: CASSQETAYNQPQHF
CDR3 DNA: TGCGCCAGCAGCCAGGAGACAGCTTACAATCAGCCCCAGCATTTT

J gene: TRBJ2-7
D gene: TRBD2
clone size: few
V gene: TRBV28
CDR3 protein: CASTQGTSGRSYEQYF
CDR3 DNA: TGTGCCAGCACCCAAGGTACTAGCGGGAGGTCCTACGAGCAGTACTTC

J gene: TRBJ2-7
D gene: NA
clone size: many
V gene: TRBV6-6
CDR3 protein: CASSSWTVDEQYF
CDR3 DNA: TGTGCCAGCAGTTCCTGGACAGTCGACGAGCAGTACTTC

J gene: TRBJ1-1
D gene: NA
clone size: NA
V gene: TRBV4-1
CDR3 protein: CASSQVEKGTMNTEAFF
CDR3 DNA: TGCGCCAGCAGCCAAGTAGAAAAGGGAACTATGAACACTGAAGCTTTCTTT

J gene: TRBJ1-5
D gene: NA
clone size: NA
V gene: TRBV6-2/TRBV6-3
CDR3 protein: CASSPPDSWRQPQHF
CDR3 DNA: TGTGCCAGCAGTCCTCCGGATTCCTGGAGGCAGCCCCAGCATTTT

J gene: TRBJ2-2
D gene: TRBD2
clone size: few
V gene: TRBV28
CDR3 protein: CASTPPGGVSTGELFF
CDR3 DNA: TGTGCCAGCACCCCGCCGGGGGGAGTGAGCACCGGGGAGCTGTTTTTT

J gene: TRBJ1-6
D gene: NA
clone size: NA
V gene: TRBV6-6
CDR3 protein: CASSLPDSPLHF
CDR3 DNA: TGTGCCAGCAGTCTTCCCGACTCACCCCTCCACTTT

J gene: TRBJ2-1
D gene: NA
clone size: few
V gene: TRBV24-1
CDR3 protein: CATSGAQGGGRYNEQFF
CDR3 DNA: TGTGCCACCAGTGGCGCCCAAGGGGGCGGGAGGTACAATGAGCAGTTCTTC

J gene: TRBJ2-7
D gene: NA
clone size: NA
V gene: TRBV10-3
CDR3 protein: CAISDRNFVGGNYEQYF
CDR3 DNA: TGTGCCATCAGTGATAGAAATTTCGTTGGGGGAAACTACGAGCAGTACTTC

J gene: TRBJ2-7
D gene: NA
clone size: NA
V gene: TRBV28
CDR3 protein: CASGVGRSYEQYF
CDR3 DNA: TGTGCCAGCGGGGTAGGTAGGTCCTACGAGCAGTACTTC

J gene: TRBJ2-7
D gene: TRBD1
clone size: few
V gene: TRBV20-1
CDR3 protein: CSAGYRGCYEQYF
CDR3 DNA: TGCAGTGCTGGATACAGGGGCTGCTACGAGCAGTACTTC

J gene: TRBJ2-5
D gene: TRBD2
clone size: NA
V gene: TRBV6-5
CDR3 protein: CASSYPSGVQETQYF
CDR3 DNA: TGTGCCAGCAGTTACCCTAGCGGAGTTCAAGAGACCCAGTACTTC

J gene: TRBJ2-7
D gene: TRBD1
clone size: few
V gene: TRBV5-1
CDR3 protein: CASSFRTGTYEQYF
CDR3 DNA: TGCGCCAGCAGCTTCCGGACAGGGACCTACGAGCAGTACTTC

J gene: TRBJ2-7
D gene: TRBD2
clone size: few
V gene: TRBV3-1
CDR3 protein: CASSPASGRTLKPWEQYF
CDR3 DNA: TGTGCCAGCAGCCCCGCTAGCGGGAGGACGTTAAAACCGTGGGAGCAGTACTTC

J gene: TRBJ2-3
D gene: TRBD1
clone size: many
V gene: TRBV28
CDR3 protein: CARHQGDADTQYF
CDR3 DNA: TGTGCCAGACACCAGGGGGACGCAGATACGCAGTATTTT

J gene: TRBJ2-3
D gene: NA
clone size: many
V gene: TRBV29-1
CDR3 protein: CSVQDYEGTGTQYF
CDR3 DNA: TGCAGCGTACAGGACTATGAGGGCACAGGTACGCAGTATTTT

J gene: TRBJ1-5
D gene: NA
clone size: NA
V gene: TRBV2
CDR3 protein: CASRGTRGKNQPQHF
CDR3 DNA: TGTGCCAGCAGGGGGACACGGGGGAAAAATCAGCCCCAGCATTTT

J gene: TRBJ2-2
D gene: TRBD1
clone size: few
V gene: TRBV11-2
CDR3 protein: CASSLVLGQGPSGGELFF
CDR3 DNA: TGTGCCAGCAGCTTAGTTTTGGGACAGGGACCTTCGGGCGGGGAGCTGTTTTTT

J gene: TRBJ2-7
D gene: NA
clone size: NA
V gene: TRBV12-3/TRBV12-4
CDR3 protein: CASSFGAGDSYEQYF
CDR3 DNA: NA

J gene: TRBJ2-1
D gene: TRBD2
clone size: NA
V gene: TRBV12-5
CDR3 protein: CASGSLAGGPYEQFF
CDR3 DNA: TGTGCTAGTGGTTCTCTAGCGGGAGGGCCGTATGAGCAGTTCTTC

J gene: TRBJ2-5
D gene: TRBD1
clone size: NA
V gene: TRBV20-1
CDR3 protein: CSALDRVETQYF
CDR3 DNA: TGCAGTGCCCTCGACAGGGTGGAGACCCAGTACTTC

J gene: TRBJ2-4
D gene: NA
clone size: many
V gene: TRBV5-1
CDR3 protein: CASSLARQGLAKNIQYF
CDR3 DNA: TGCGCCAGCAGCTTGGCTCGGCAGGGTCTAGCCAAAAACATTCAGTACTTC

J gene: TRBJ1-5
D gene: NA
clone size: NA
V gene: TRBV28
CDR3 protein: CASRLQGPGNQPQHF
CDR3 DNA: TGTGCCAGCAGACTACAGGGTCCGGGCAATCAGCCCCAGCATTTT

J gene: TRBJ2-7
D gene: NA
clone size: NA
V gene: TRBV5-1
CDR3 protein: CASSLAQDAEQYF
CDR3 DNA: TGCGCCAGCAGCTTGGCCCAGGATGCCGAGCAGTACTTC

J gene: TRBJ1-1
D gene: TRBD1
clone size: many
V gene: TRBV4-1
CDR3 protein: CASSHAGGNTEAFF
CDR3 DNA: TGCGCCAGCAGCCACGCAGGGGGCAACACTGAAGCTTTCTTT